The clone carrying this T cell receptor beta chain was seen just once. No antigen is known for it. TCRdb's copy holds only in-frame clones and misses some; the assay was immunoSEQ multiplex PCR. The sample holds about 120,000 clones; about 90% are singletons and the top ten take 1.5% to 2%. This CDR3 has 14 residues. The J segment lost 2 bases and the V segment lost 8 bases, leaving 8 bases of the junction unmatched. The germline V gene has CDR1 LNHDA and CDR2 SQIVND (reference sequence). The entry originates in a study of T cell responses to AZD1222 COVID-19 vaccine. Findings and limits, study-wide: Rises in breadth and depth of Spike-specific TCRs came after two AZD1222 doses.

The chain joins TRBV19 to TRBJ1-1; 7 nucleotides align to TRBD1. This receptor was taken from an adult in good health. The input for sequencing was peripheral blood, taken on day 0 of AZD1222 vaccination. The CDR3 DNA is TGTGCCAGTCGAGGGGGCAGCCTAAACACTGAAGCTTTCTTT. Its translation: CASRGGSLNTEAFF.